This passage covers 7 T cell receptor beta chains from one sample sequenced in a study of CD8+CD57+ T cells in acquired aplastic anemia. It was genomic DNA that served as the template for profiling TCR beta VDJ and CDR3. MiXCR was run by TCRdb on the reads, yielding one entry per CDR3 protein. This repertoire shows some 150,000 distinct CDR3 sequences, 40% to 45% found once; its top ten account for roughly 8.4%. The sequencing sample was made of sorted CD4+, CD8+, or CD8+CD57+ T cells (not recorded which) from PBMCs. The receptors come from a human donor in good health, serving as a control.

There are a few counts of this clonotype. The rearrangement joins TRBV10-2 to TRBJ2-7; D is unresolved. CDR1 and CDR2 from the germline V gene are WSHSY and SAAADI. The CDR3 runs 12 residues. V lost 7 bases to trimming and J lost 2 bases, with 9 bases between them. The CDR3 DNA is TGCGCCAGCAATGAAGCCCCCTACGAGCAGTACTTC. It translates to CASNEAPYEQYF.

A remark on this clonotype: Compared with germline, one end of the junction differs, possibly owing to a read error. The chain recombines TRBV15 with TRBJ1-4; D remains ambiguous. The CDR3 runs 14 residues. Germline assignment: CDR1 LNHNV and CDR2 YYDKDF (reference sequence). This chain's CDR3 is CATSVAATNEKLFF. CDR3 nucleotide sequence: TGTGCCACCAGCGTAGCTGCAACTAATGAGAAACTGTTTTTT.

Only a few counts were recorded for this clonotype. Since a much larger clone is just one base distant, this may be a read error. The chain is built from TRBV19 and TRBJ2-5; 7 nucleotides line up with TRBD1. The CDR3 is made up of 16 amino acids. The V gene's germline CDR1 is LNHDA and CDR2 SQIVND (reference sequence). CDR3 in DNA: TGTGCCAGTAGTATAAAGTGGAAGGGACAGCAAGAGGCCCAGTACTTC. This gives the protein CASSIKWKGQQEAQYF.

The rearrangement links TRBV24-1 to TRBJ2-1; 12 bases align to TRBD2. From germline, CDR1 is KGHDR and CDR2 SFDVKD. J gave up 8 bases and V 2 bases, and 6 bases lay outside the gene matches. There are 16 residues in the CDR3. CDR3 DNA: TGTGCCACCAGTGATTCGCTAGCGGGGGGGTATTATGAGCAGTTCTTC. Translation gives CATSDSLAGGYYEQFF.

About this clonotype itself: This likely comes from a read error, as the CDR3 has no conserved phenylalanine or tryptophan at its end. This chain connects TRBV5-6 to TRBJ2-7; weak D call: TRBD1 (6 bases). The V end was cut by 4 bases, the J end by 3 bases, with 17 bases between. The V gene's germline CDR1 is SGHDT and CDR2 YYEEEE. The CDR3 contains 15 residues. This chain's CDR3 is CASSSDVQGHYEQYL. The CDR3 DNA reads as TGTGCCAGCAGCAGCGACGTACAGGGCCACTACGAGCAGTACCTC.

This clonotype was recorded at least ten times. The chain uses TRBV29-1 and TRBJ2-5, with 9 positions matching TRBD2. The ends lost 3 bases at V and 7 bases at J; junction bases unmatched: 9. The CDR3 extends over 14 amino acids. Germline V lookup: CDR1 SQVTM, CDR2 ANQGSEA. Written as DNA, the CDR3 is TGCAGCGTTGATGCAGCGGGAGGCAGGGGGACCCAGTACTTC. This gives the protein CSVDAAGGRGTQYF.

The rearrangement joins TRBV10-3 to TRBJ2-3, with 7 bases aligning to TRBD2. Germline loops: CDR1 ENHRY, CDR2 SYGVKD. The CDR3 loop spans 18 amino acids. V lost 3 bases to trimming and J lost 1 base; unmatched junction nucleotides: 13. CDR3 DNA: TGTGCCATCAGTGAACGGCTCGGGGCGGGAGCTGGCACAGATACGCAGTATTTT. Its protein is CAISERLGAGAGTDTQYF.